These T cell receptor beta chains were read from a single sample in a study of control samples from healthy donors and cancer patients. Profiling relied on immunoSEQ multiplex PCR, and the TCRdb table lists in-frame clones only, not all of them. This table has over 120,000 clones, 85% to 95% appearing once. The source material was PBMCs. Receptors were obtained from a man aged 55 to 70 with colorectal cancer. Each CDR3 is given with its conserved first and last residue. A D gene is named only where the DNA matches it firmly. Expanded clones are given a class, and other clones once, few, many or no size at all.

v_call: TRBV27; clone_size: .; d_call: .; j_call: TRBJ1-1; cdr3_aa: CASSQRGGTEAFF; cdr3_nt: TGTGCCAGCAGTCAAAGAGGGGGCACTGAAGCTTTCTTT
v_call: TRBV6-2/TRBV6-3; clone_size: .; d_call: .; j_call: TRBJ2-7; cdr3_aa: CASSQLAYPSYEQYF; cdr3_nt: TGTGCCAGCAGTCAACTAGCTTACCCCTCCTACGAGCAGTACTTC
v_call: TRBV6-1; clone_size: .; d_call: .; j_call: TRBJ1-2; cdr3_aa: CASSERWDIQTYGYTF; cdr3_nt: TGTGCCAGCAGTGAACGATGGGACATCCAGACCTATGGCTACACCTTC
v_call: TRBV5-6; clone_size: .; d_call: TRBD1; j_call: TRBJ1-1; cdr3_aa: CASSVKGQLNTEAFF; cdr3_nt: TGTGCCAGCAGCGTGAAGGGACAGTTGAACACTGAAGCTTTCTTT
v_call: TRBV5-1; clone_size: .; d_call: TRBD1; j_call: TRBJ2-2; cdr3_aa: CASSLEGQGNTGELFF; cdr3_nt: TGCGCCAGCAGCTTGGAAGGACAGGGCAACACCGGGGAGCTGTTTTTT
v_call: TRBV24-1; clone_size: .; d_call: .; j_call: TRBJ2-5; cdr3_aa: CATSDLPGEETQYF; cdr3_nt: TGTGCCACCAGTGATTTGCCGGGGGAAGAGACCCAGTACTTC
v_call: TRBV5-1; clone_size: .; d_call: .; j_call: TRBJ1-1; cdr3_aa: CASMDPNTEAFF; cdr3_nt: TGCGCCAGCATGGACCCTAACACTGAAGCTTTCTTT
v_call: TRBV28; clone_size: .; d_call: .; j_call: TRBJ1-4; cdr3_aa: CASSLSYREAEKLFF; cdr3_nt: TGTGCCAGCAGTTTATCCTACAGGGAAGCCGAAAAACTGTTTTTT
v_call: TRBV19; clone_size: once; d_call: .; j_call: TRBJ1-1; cdr3_aa: CASSRSSEAFF; cdr3_nt: TGTGCCAGTAGTCGAAGTTCTGAAGCTTTCTTT
v_call: TRBV12-3/TRBV12-4; clone_size: .; d_call: .; j_call: TRBJ2-5; cdr3_aa: CASSPRDMETQYF; cdr3_nt: TGTGCCAGCAGCCCCCGGGACATGGAGACCCAGTACTTC
v_call: TRBV19; clone_size: .; d_call: .; j_call: TRBJ1-4; cdr3_aa: CASTFLYPGATNEKLFF; cdr3_nt: TGTGCCAGTACCTTTCTTTACCCAGGGGCAACTAATGAAAAACTGTTTTTT
v_call: TRBV21-1; clone_size: .; d_call: .; j_call: TRBJ1-3; cdr3_aa: CASSALENSGNTIYF; cdr3_nt: TGTGCCAGCAGCGCCCTTGAAAACTCTGGAAACACCATATATTTT
v_call: TRBV6-5; clone_size: .; d_call: .; j_call: TRBJ2-3; cdr3_aa: CASSYSGADTQYF; cdr3_nt: TGTGCCAGCAGTTACTCAGGCGCAGATACGCAGTATTTT
v_call: TRBV25-1; clone_size: once; d_call: TRBD1; j_call: TRBJ1-2; cdr3_aa: CASSEPPGQGDGYTF; cdr3_nt: TGTGCCAGCAGTGAACCCCCGGGACAGGGAGATGGCTACACCTTC
v_call: TRBV10-3; clone_size: .; d_call: TRBD1; j_call: TRBJ2-7; cdr3_aa: CAISGLTGVGEQYF; cdr3_nt: TGTGCCATCAGTGGTTTAACAGGGGTGGGGGAGCAGTACTTC
v_call: TRBV2; clone_size: .; d_call: .; j_call: TRBJ2-5; cdr3_aa: CASSVSGDQETQYF; cdr3_nt: TGTGCCAGCAGTGTCTCAGGGGACCAAGAGACCCAGTACTTC
v_call: TRBV5-4; clone_size: .; d_call: TRBD2; j_call: TRBJ2-1; cdr3_aa: CASSLGQAGGVPEQFF; cdr3_nt: TGTGCCAGCAGCTTGGGGCAGGCGGGGGGTGTGCCTGAGCAGTTCTTC
v_call: TRBV5-1; clone_size: .; d_call: TRBD2; j_call: TRBJ2-3; cdr3_aa: CASSQSAGVTDTQYF; cdr3_nt: TGCGCCAGCAGTCAATCAGCGGGGGTCACAGATACGCAGTATTTT
v_call: TRBV2; clone_size: .; d_call: TRBD1; j_call: TRBJ2-7; cdr3_aa: CASSRGQGINEQYF; cdr3_nt: TGTGCCAGCAGTAGGGGACAGGGTATAAACGAGCAGTACTTC
v_call: TRBV7-9; clone_size: .; d_call: .; j_call: TRBJ2-5; cdr3_aa: CASSPPAKGQETQYF; cdr3_nt: TGTGCCAGCAGCCCCCCTGCTAAGGGTCAGGAGACCCAGTACTTC
v_call: TRBV6-5; clone_size: once; d_call: .; j_call: TRBJ1-1; cdr3_aa: CASSYSNGGFKAFF; cdr3_nt: TGTGCCAGCAGTTACTCGAACGGGGGGTTCAAAGCTTTCTTT
v_call: TRBV6-5; clone_size: .; d_call: .; j_call: TRBJ1-2; cdr3_aa: CASRSRGLNYGYTF; cdr3_nt: TGTGCCAGCAGGTCCAGGGGTCTCAACTATGGCTACACCTTC
v_call: TRBV5-4; clone_size: .; d_call: TRBD2; j_call: TRBJ2-5; cdr3_aa: CASSGVAGVETQYF; cdr3_nt: TGTGCCAGCAGCGGCGTAGCGGGGGTAGAGACCCAGTACTTC
v_call: TRBV18; clone_size: .; d_call: .; j_call: TRBJ1-3; cdr3_aa: CASSPDTGNTIYF; cdr3_nt: TGTGCCAGCTCCCCCGACACTGGAAACACCATATATTTT